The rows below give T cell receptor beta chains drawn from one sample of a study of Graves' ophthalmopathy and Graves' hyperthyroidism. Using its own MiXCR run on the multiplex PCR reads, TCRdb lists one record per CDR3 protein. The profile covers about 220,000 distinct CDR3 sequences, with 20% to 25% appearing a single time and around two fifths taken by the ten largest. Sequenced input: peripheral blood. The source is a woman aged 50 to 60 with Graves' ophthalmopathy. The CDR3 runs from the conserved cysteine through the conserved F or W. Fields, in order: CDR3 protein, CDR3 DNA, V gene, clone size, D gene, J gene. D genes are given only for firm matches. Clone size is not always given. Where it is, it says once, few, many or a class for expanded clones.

cdr3_aa: CASRQGGPYNSPLHF
cdr3_nt: TGTGCCAGCAGACAAGGGGGCCCCTATAATTCACCCCTCCACTTT
v_call: TRBV28
clone_size: many
d_call: TRBD1
j_call: TRBJ1-6

cdr3_aa: CASSPIGRTGVGAFF
cdr3_nt: TGTGCCAGCAGCCCGATCGGGAGAACAGGGGTCGGGGCTTTCTTT
v_call: TRBV12-3/TRBV12-4
clone_size: few
d_call: TRBD1
j_call: TRBJ1-1

cdr3_aa: CASSPGTSGRYETQYF
cdr3_nt: TGTGCCAGCAGTCCCGGGACTAGCGGGAGGTACGAGACCCAGTACTTC
v_call: TRBV6-1
clone_size: many
d_call: TRBD2
j_call: TRBJ2-5

cdr3_aa: CASQWTGEDEQYF
cdr3_nt: TGTGCCAGTCAATGGACAGGGGAAGACGAGCAGTACTTC
v_call: TRBV12-3/TRBV12-4
clone_size: many
d_call: TRBD1
j_call: TRBJ2-7

cdr3_aa: CAISSGPPSNQPQHF
cdr3_nt: TGTGCCATCTCGTCAGGGCCGCCTAGCAATCAGCCCCAGCATTTT
v_call: TRBV10-3
clone_size: many
d_call: .
j_call: TRBJ1-5

cdr3_aa: CASSQGRDRENSPLHF
cdr3_nt: TGCGCCAGCAGCCAAGGTCGGGACAGGGAAAATTCACCCCTCCACTTT
v_call: TRBV4-1
clone_size: .
d_call: TRBD1
j_call: TRBJ1-6

cdr3_aa: CASSELGSTGGYTF
cdr3_nt: TGTGCCAGCAGTGAATTAGGTTCCACGGGTGGCTACACCTTC
v_call: TRBV6-1
clone_size: .
d_call: .
j_call: TRBJ1-2

cdr3_aa: CSARDRVRAKNIQYF
cdr3_nt: TGCAGTGCTAGAGATAGGGTCAGGGCCAAAAACATTCAGTACTTC
v_call: TRBV20-1
clone_size: many
d_call: .
j_call: TRBJ2-4

cdr3_aa: CASRLSGRRNEQYF
cdr3_nt: TGTGCCAGCAGACTTAGCGGGAGAAGGAACGAGCAGTACTTC
v_call: TRBV6-1
clone_size: many
d_call: TRBD2
j_call: TRBJ2-7

cdr3_aa: CASSPEGQGAFTGELFF
cdr3_nt: TGCGCCAGCAGCCCCGAGGGACAGGGGGCGTTCACCGGGGAGCTGTTTTTT
v_call: TRBV4-1
clone_size: many
d_call: TRBD1
j_call: TRBJ2-2

cdr3_aa: CASSDSPLTYGYTF
cdr3_nt: TGCGCCAGCAGTGACAGTCCACTAACCTATGGCTACACCTTC
v_call: TRBV10-2
clone_size: .
d_call: .
j_call: TRBJ1-2

cdr3_aa: CAATPGQSNTEAFF
cdr3_nt: TGTGCCGCAACACCAGGACAGTCGAACACTGAAGCTTTCTTT
v_call: TRBV10-3
clone_size: .
d_call: .
j_call: TRBJ1-1

cdr3_aa: CASSYGGEQYF
cdr3_nt: TGTGCCAGCAGTTACGGAGGAGAGCAGTACTTC
v_call: TRBV6-2/TRBV6-3
clone_size: many
d_call: .
j_call: TRBJ2-7

cdr3_aa: CGGQAGTEAFF
cdr3_nt: TGCGGGGGACAGGCTGGCACTGAAGCTTTCTTT
v_call: TRBV29-1
clone_size: .
d_call: TRBD1
j_call: TRBJ1-1

cdr3_aa: CASSPSGQGSLGTEAFF
cdr3_nt: TGTGCCAGCAGTCCCTCCGGACAGGGTTCTTTGGGCACTGAAGCTTTCTTT
v_call: TRBV12-3/TRBV12-4
clone_size: many
d_call: TRBD1
j_call: TRBJ1-1

cdr3_aa: CSVVGLAGGPGELYF
cdr3_nt: TGCAGCGTTGTCGGGCTAGCGGGAGGGCCAGGCGAGCTGTACTTC
v_call: TRBV29-1
clone_size: .
d_call: TRBD2
j_call: TRBJ2-7

cdr3_aa: CASGGVGQPQHF
cdr3_nt: TGTGCCAGCGGGGGCGTAGGGCAGCCCCAGCATTTT
v_call: TRBV28
clone_size: many
d_call: .
j_call: TRBJ1-5

cdr3_aa: CSARDRRPMNTEAFF
cdr3_nt: TGCAGTGCTAGAGATAGGAGACCGATGAACACTGAAGCTTTCTTT
v_call: TRBV20-1
clone_size: many
d_call: .
j_call: TRBJ1-1

cdr3_aa: CASSLDPGVSPLHF
cdr3_nt: TGTGCCAGCAGCTTAGATCCTGGGGTTTCACCCCTCCACTTT
v_call: TRBV11-2
clone_size: .
d_call: .
j_call: TRBJ1-6

cdr3_aa: CASRDRERTYEQYF
cdr3_nt: TGTGCCAGCAGGGACAGGGAGAGGACCTACGAGCAGTACTTC
v_call: TRBV27
clone_size: many
d_call: TRBD1
j_call: TRBJ2-7

cdr3_aa: CASRDRSRSYGYTF
cdr3_nt: TGTGCCAGTAGGGATAGATCCAGGTCTTATGGCTACACCTTC
v_call: TRBV19
clone_size: many
d_call: .
j_call: TRBJ1-2

cdr3_aa: CASSTGQVTEAFF
cdr3_nt: TGTGCCAGTAGTACCGGACAGGTCACTGAAGCTTTCTTT
v_call: TRBV19
clone_size: many
d_call: TRBD1
j_call: TRBJ1-1

cdr3_aa: CASSGSVKNTEAFF
cdr3_nt: TGTGCCAGCAGTGGTTCGGTCAAGAACACTGAAGCTTTCTTT
v_call: TRBV24-1
clone_size: .
d_call: .
j_call: TRBJ1-1

cdr3_aa: CASSYSRGYGYTF
cdr3_nt: TGTGCCAGCAGTTACTCGAGGGGATATGGCTACACCTTC
v_call: TRBV6-5
clone_size: .
d_call: .
j_call: TRBJ1-2

cdr3_aa: CASRASGNRYEQYF
cdr3_nt: TGTGCCAGCAGGGCTAGCGGGAATCGGTACGAGCAGTACTTC
v_call: TRBV6-5
clone_size: many
d_call: TRBD2
j_call: TRBJ2-7

cdr3_aa: CATSDLNIYTF
cdr3_nt: TGTGCCACCAGTGATTTAAACATCTACACCTTC
v_call: TRBV24-1
clone_size: many
d_call: .
j_call: TRBJ1-2

cdr3_aa: CASSVEPSSPEQYF
cdr3_nt: TGTGCCAGCAGCGTAGAGCCCTCTAGCCCCGAGCAGTACTTC
v_call: TRBV3-1
clone_size: .
d_call: .
j_call: TRBJ2-7

cdr3_aa: CASSRTPNQPQHF
cdr3_nt: TGTGCCAGCAGTCGGACCCCCAATCAGCCCCAGCATTTT
v_call: TRBV14
clone_size: few
d_call: .
j_call: TRBJ1-5

cdr3_aa: CASSPLGRVASGGYTF
cdr3_nt: TGCGCCAGCAGCCCGCTGGGCAGGGTAGCGTCTGGTGGCTACACCTTC
v_call: TRBV5-1
clone_size: many
d_call: .
j_call: TRBJ1-2

cdr3_aa: CASILDRGTYEQYF
cdr3_nt: TGTGCCAGCATTCTGGACAGGGGGACCTACGAGCAGTACTTC
v_call: TRBV6-5
clone_size: many
d_call: TRBD1
j_call: TRBJ2-7

cdr3_aa: CASSEFGDTGELFF
cdr3_nt: TGTGCCAGCAGTGAATTTGGAGACACCGGGGAGCTGTTTTTT
v_call: TRBV25-1
clone_size: many
d_call: .
j_call: TRBJ2-2

cdr3_aa: CASSPPRGSYEQYF
cdr3_nt: TGTGCCAGCAGTCCCCCGCGGGGCTCCTACGAGCAGTACTTC
v_call: TRBV6-1
clone_size: .
d_call: .
j_call: TRBJ2-7

cdr3_aa: CASSSGGAISYEQYF
cdr3_nt: TGTGCCAGCAGCAGTGGTGGGGCAATATCCTACGAGCAGTACTTC
v_call: TRBV6-2/TRBV6-3
clone_size: many
d_call: .
j_call: TRBJ2-7

cdr3_aa: CASSELAAYEQYF
cdr3_nt: TGTGCCAGCAGTGAACTAGCGGCCTACGAGCAGTACTTC
v_call: TRBV6-1
clone_size: many
d_call: TRBD2
j_call: TRBJ2-7

cdr3_aa: CASSQTTGATGELFF
cdr3_nt: TGTGCCAGCAGCCAAACCACAGGGGCCACCGGGGAGCTGTTTTTT
v_call: TRBV3-1
clone_size: .
d_call: TRBD1
j_call: TRBJ2-2

cdr3_aa: CASSPQGFGYGYTF
cdr3_nt: TGTGCCAGCAGCCCACAGGGTTTCGGCTATGGCTACACCTTC
v_call: TRBV7-3
clone_size: many
d_call: .
j_call: TRBJ1-2

cdr3_aa: CASSLDRTSSLAANYGYTF
cdr3_nt: TGCGCCAGCAGCTTGGACAGGACCAGCTCCTTGGCGGCTAACTATGGCTACACCTTC
v_call: TRBV5-1
clone_size: many
d_call: .
j_call: TRBJ1-2

cdr3_aa: CASSPRLAGDHNTQYF
cdr3_nt: TGTGCCAGCTCACCTCGACTAGCGGGAGACCACAATACGCAGTATTTT
v_call: TRBV18
clone_size: .
d_call: TRBD2
j_call: TRBJ2-3

cdr3_aa: CASSPAGYQETQYF
cdr3_nt: TGTGCCAGCAGCCCGGCAGGGTACCAAGAGACCCAGTACTTC
v_call: TRBV6-1
clone_size: .
d_call: .
j_call: TRBJ2-5

cdr3_aa: CSATTGAGDTGELFF
cdr3_nt: TGCAGTGCTACGACGGGTGCAGGGGACACCGGGGAGCTGTTTTTT
v_call: TRBV20-1
clone_size: many
d_call: .
j_call: TRBJ2-2

cdr3_aa: CASSFGQGGTQPQHF
cdr3_nt: TGTGCCAGCAGTTTTGGACAGGGAGGTACCCAGCCCCAGCATTTT
v_call: TRBV12-3/TRBV12-4
clone_size: .
d_call: TRBD1
j_call: TRBJ1-5

cdr3_aa: CASRQSSDEQYF
cdr3_nt: TGCGCCAGCAGACAGTCATCCGACGAGCAGTACTTC
v_call: TRBV5-1
clone_size: many
d_call: .
j_call: TRBJ2-7

cdr3_aa: CASRKTGANTGELFF
cdr3_nt: TGTGCCAGCAGAAAGACAGGGGCGAACACCGGGGAGCTGTTTTTT
v_call: TRBV28
clone_size: .
d_call: TRBD1
j_call: TRBJ2-2

cdr3_aa: CASSKGPIGYGYTF
cdr3_nt: TGTGCCAGCAGTAAGGGTCCGATAGGCTATGGCTACACCTTC
v_call: TRBV2
clone_size: .
d_call: .
j_call: TRBJ1-2

cdr3_aa: CASSSQGAQETQYF
cdr3_nt: TGTGCCAGCAGCTCTCAGGGGGCCCAAGAGACCCAGTACTTC
v_call: TRBV7-9
clone_size: many
d_call: TRBD1
j_call: TRBJ2-5

cdr3_aa: CAWSVGTVYGYTF
cdr3_nt: TGTGCCTGGAGTGTGGGGACCGTATATGGCTACACCTTC
v_call: TRBV30
clone_size: many
d_call: .
j_call: TRBJ1-2

cdr3_aa: CASSTGPGYEQYF
cdr3_nt: TGTGCCAGCAGCACAGGACCCGGCTACGAGCAGTACTTC
v_call: TRBV12-3/TRBV12-4
clone_size: many
d_call: .
j_call: TRBJ2-7

cdr3_aa: CASSSGQGSDEQYF
cdr3_nt: TGTGCCAGCAGTTCGGGACAGGGGAGCGACGAGCAGTACTTC
v_call: TRBV28
clone_size: few
d_call: TRBD1
j_call: TRBJ2-7

cdr3_aa: CATSDSGTGQETQYF
cdr3_nt: TGTGCCACCAGTGATTCCGGGACAGGGCAAGAGACCCAGTACTTC
v_call: TRBV24-1
clone_size: many
d_call: TRBD1
j_call: TRBJ2-5

cdr3_aa: CASSLAMGYGYTF
cdr3_nt: TGTGCCAGCAGCTTAGCGATGGGGTATGGCTACACCTTC
v_call: TRBV7-2
clone_size: many
d_call: .
j_call: TRBJ1-2

cdr3_aa: CAWIEVTEAFF
cdr3_nt: TGTGCCTGGATTGAGGTCACTGAAGCTTTCTTT
v_call: TRBV30
clone_size: few
d_call: .
j_call: TRBJ1-1

cdr3_aa: CASSSMTSGGQTQYF
cdr3_nt: TGTGCCAGCAGTTCTATGACTAGCGGGGGCCAGACCCAGTACTTC
v_call: TRBV28
clone_size: .
d_call: TRBD2
j_call: TRBJ2-5

cdr3_aa: CASCPAPEADEQYF
cdr3_nt: TGTGCCAGCTGCCCTGCCCCAGAAGCGGACGAGCAGTACTTC
v_call: TRBV9
clone_size: many
d_call: .
j_call: TRBJ2-7

cdr3_aa: CASSLGKGAHYEQYF
cdr3_nt: TGTGCCAGCAGCTTAGGGAAGGGGGCCCACTACGAGCAGTACTTC
v_call: TRBV7-3
clone_size: many
d_call: TRBD1
j_call: TRBJ2-7